The clone carrying this T cell receptor beta chain was seen a few times. No antigen is known for it. TCRdb called the 5' RACE reads again in MiXCR, with one record for every CDR3 protein. The sample holds hundreds of thousands of distinct CDR3 sequences, approximately 8.4% seen once. The source of the sample is a study of T-cell memory formation after mild COVID-19. At the level of the study: TCR clusters were mostly donor specific.

Trimming shortened V by 1 base and J by 2 bases, and 10 bases separated the two germline ends. This CDR3 comprises 15 residues. The germline V gene has CDR1 SGHRS and CDR2 YFSETQ. Whole-study results and caveats: Contracting CD4+ clones sat mainly in CM and EM; CD8+ in EMRA. Clones shrinking between day 15 and 85 showed a balanced CD4/CD8 split, and those that grew later tilted toward CD4+. Several responding clones turned up in pre-infection memory, indicating that cross-reactive memory may have taken part.

The specimen sequenced was PBMCs or a T cell subset sorted from them (not recorded which). The chain recombines TRBV5-1 with TRBJ1-3; D may be TRBD1 (6 bases). The clonotype comes from a man between 18 and 35 years old who had mild COVID-19 (a few samples of this study predate the infection). Cell type and time point are not known. CDR3 sequence reads: CASSLLAGAGNTIYF. CDR3 DNA sequence: TGCGCCAGCAGCTTGTTGGCAGGGGCTGGAAACACCATATATTTT.